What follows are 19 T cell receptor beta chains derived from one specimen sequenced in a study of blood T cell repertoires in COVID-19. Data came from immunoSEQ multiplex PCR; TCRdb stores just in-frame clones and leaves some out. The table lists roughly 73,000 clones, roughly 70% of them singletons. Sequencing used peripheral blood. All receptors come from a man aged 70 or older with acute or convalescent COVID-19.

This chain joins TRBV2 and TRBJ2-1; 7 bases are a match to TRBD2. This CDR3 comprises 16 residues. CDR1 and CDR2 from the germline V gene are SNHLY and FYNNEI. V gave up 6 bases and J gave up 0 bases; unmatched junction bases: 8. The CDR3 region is CASRGLKRDSYNEQFF. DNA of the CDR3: TGTGCCAGCAGGGGGTTAAAGCGGGACTCCTACAATGAGCAGTTCTTC.

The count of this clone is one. The DNA of the CDR3 is TGTGCCAGCAGTTTGAGCGACAGAGACTACGAGCAGTACTTC. Translated: CASSLSDRDYEQYF. J is TRBJ2-7 and V is TRBV28; TRBD1 might be the D (5 bases). The CDR3 has 14 residues. V lost 3 bases and J lost 3, with 12 bases in between. Germline CDR1 reads MDHEN; CDR2 reads SYDVKM.

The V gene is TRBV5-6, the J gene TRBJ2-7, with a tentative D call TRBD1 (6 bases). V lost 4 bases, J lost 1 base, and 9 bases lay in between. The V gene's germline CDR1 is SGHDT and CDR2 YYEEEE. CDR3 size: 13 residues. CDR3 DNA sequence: TGTGCCAGCAGCACCGGACAGTCCTACGAGCAGTACTTC. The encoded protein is CASSTGQSYEQYF.

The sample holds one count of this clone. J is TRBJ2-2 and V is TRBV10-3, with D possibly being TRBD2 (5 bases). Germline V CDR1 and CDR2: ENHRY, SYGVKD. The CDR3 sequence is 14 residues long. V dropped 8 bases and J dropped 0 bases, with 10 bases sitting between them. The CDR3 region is CAIRGEANTGELFF. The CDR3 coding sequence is TGTGCCATCCGGGGAGAGGCGAACACCGGGGAGCTGTTTTTT.

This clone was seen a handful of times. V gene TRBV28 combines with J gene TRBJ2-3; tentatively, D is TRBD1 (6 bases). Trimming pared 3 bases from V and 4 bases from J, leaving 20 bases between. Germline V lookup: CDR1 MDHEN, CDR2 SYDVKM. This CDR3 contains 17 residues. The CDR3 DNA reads TGTGCCAGCAGTTTGGCGCGGCAGGGGAATCTCGCAGATACGCAGTATTTT. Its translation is CASSLARQGNLADTQYF.

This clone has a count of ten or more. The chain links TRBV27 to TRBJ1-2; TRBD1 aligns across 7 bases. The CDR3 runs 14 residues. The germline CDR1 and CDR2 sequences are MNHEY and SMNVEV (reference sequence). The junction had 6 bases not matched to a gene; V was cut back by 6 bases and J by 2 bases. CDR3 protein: CASSAGGQNYGYTF. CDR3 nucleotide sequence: TGTGCCAGCAGCGCTGGGGGACAGAACTATGGCTACACCTTC.

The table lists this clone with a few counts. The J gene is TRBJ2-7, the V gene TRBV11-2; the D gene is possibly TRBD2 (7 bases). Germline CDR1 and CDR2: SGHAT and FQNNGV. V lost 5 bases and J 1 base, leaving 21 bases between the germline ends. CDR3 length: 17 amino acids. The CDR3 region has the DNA TGTGCCAGCAGCCCCCTCGGGGGGCAGGGGATTTCCTACGAGCAGTACTTC. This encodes CASSPLGGQGISYEQYF.

CDR3 amino acids: CASSSDRANTEAFF. Written as DNA, the CDR3 is TGCGCCAGCAGCTCCGACAGGGCGAACACTGAAGCTTTCTTT. The gene calls are TRBV5-1 and TRBJ1-1; 7 bases align to TRBD1. The CDR3 length is 14 residues. The germline V gene encodes CDR1 SGHRS and CDR2 YFSETQ. The V segment lost 3 bases and the J segment 1 base; nucleotides outside the gene matches: 3.

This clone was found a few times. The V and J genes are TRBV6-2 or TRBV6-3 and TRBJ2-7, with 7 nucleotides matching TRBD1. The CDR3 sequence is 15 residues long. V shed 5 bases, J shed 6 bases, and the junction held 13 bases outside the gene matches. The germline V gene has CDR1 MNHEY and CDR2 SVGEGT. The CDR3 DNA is TGTGCCAGCAGTACCAACAGGGGTAGAGGGTCCGAGCAGTACTTC. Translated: CASSTNRGRGSEQYF.

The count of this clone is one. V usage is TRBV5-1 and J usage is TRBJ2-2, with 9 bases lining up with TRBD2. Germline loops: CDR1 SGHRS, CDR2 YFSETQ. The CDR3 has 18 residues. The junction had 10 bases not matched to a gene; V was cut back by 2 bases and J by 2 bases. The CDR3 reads CASSFRPRTSDNTGELFF. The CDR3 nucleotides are TGCGCCAGCAGCTTTCGTCCCAGGACTAGCGACAACACCGGGGAGCTGTTTTTT.

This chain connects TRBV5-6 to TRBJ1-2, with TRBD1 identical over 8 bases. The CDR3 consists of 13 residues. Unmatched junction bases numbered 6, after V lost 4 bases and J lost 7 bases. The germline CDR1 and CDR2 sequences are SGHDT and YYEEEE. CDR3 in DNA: TGTGCCAGCAGCCTAGGACAGGGCGCTGGCTACACCTTC. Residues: CASSLGQGAGYTF.

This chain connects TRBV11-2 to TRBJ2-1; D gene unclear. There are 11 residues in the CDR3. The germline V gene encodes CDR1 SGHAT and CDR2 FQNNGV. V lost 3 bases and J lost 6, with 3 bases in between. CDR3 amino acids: CASSFLNEQFF. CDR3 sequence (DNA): TGTGCCAGCAGCTTCCTCAATGAGCAGTTCTTC.

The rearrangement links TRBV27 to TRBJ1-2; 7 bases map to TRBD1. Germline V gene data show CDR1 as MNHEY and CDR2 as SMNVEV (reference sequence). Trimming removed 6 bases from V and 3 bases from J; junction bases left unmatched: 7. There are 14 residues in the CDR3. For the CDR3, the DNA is TGTGCCAGCAGACTGACAGGGAACCACTATGGCTACACCTTC. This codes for CASRLTGNHYGYTF.

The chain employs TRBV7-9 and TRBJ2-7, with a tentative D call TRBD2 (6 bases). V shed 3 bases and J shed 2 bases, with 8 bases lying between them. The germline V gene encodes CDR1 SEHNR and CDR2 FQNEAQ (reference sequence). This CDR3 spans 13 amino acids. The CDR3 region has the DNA TGTGCCAGCAGCTTGGAGGGACCCTACGAGCAGTACTTC. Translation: CASSLEGPYEQYF.

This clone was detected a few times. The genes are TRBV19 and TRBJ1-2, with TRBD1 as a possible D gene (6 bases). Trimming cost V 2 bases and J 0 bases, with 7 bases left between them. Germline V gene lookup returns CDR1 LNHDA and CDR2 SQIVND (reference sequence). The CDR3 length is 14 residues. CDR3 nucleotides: TGTGCCAGTAGTATAACAGGGCCTAACTATGGCTACACCTTC. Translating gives CASSITGPNYGYTF.

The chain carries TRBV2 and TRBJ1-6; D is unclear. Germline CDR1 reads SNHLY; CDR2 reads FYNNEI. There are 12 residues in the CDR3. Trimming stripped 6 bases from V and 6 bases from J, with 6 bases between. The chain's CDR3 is CASSVFNSPLHF. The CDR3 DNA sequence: TGTGCCAGCAGCGTATTTAATTCACCCCTCCACTTT.

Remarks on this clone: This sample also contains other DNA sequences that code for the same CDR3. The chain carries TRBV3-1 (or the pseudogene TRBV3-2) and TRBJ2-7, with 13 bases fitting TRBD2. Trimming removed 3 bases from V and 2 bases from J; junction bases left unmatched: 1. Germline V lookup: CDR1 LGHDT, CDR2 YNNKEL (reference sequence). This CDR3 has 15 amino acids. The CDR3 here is CASSQGLAGPYEQYF. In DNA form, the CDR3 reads TGTGCCAGCAGCCAGGGACTAGCGGGGCCCTACGAGCAGTACTTC.

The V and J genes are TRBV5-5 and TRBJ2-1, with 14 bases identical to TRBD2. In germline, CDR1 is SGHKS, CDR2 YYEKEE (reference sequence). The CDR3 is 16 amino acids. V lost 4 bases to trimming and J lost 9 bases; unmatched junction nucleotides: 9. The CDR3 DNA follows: TGTGCCAGCAGCCCTAGACTAGCGGGAGGGGAGGGTGAGCAGTTCTTC. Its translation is CASSPRLAGGEGEQFF.

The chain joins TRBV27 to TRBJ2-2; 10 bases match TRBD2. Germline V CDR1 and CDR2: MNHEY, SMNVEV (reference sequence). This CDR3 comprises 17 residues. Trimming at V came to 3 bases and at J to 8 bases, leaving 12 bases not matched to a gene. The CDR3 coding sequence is TGTGCCAGCAGTTTCGGTCTAGCGGGAGATCAATTGGGGGAGCTGTTTTTT. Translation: CASSFGLAGDQLGELFF.